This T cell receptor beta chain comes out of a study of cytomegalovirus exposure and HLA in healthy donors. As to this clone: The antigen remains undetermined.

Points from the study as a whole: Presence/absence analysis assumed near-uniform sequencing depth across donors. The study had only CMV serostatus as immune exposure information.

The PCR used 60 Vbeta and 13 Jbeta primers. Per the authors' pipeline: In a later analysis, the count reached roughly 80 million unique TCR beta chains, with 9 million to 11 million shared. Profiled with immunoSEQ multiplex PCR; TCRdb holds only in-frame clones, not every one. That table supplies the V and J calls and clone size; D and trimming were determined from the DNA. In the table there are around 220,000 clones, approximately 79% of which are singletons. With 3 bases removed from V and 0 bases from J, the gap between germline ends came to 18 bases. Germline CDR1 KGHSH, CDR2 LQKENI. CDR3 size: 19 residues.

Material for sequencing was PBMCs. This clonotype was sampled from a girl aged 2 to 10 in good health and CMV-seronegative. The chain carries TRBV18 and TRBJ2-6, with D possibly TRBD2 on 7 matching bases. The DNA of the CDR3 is TGTGCCAGCTCACCGAGCGGGACATGGGCCCTCTCTGGGGCCAACGTCCTGACTTTC. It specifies CASSPSGTWALSGANVLTF.